Shown below are 11 T cell receptor beta chains from a single sample sequenced in a study of blood T cell repertoires in COVID-19. Produced via immunoSEQ multiplex PCR; TCRdb's table is partial and in-frame only. This table holds about 280,000 clones, 65% to 90% found once. Sample: peripheral blood. These receptors were taken from a man over 45 with active or convalescent COVID-19.

The chain employs TRBV5-1 and TRBJ2-7; D possibly corresponds to TRBD1 (5 bases). V was cut by 0 bases and J by 3 bases, with 13 bases left in between. This CDR3 is built from 15 residues. Germline CDR1 is SGHRS and CDR2 is YFSETQ. The CDR3 sequence: CASSLAPDRNYEQYF. The CDR3, as DNA: TGCGCCAGCAGCTTGGCCCCAGACAGAAACTACGAGCAGTACTTC.

The chain employs TRBV7-9 and TRBJ2-7, with D unclear. The CDR3 consists of 11 residues. Germline V CDR1 and CDR2: SEHNR, FQNEAQ (reference sequence). V was pared by 4 bases and J by 4 bases, with 5 bases between. This chain's CDR3 is CASSSQYEQYF. Here the CDR3 DNA reads TGTGCCAGCAGCTCCCAGTACGAGCAGTACTTC.

The chain combines TRBV28 with TRBJ1-1, with TRBD1 matching over 8 bases. The CDR3 is 13 amino acids. The V segment lost 7 bases and the J segment 1 base; nucleotides outside the gene matches: 2. Germline-derived CDR1 and CDR2 are MDHEN and SYDVKM. DNA of the CDR3: TGTGCCAGCATCGACAGGGGGAACACTGAAGCTTTCTTT. Translated: CASIDRGNTEAFF.

The chain combines TRBV5-1 with TRBJ2-1; TRBD1 agrees at 11 bases. V lost 7 bases to trimming and J lost 8 bases; unmatched junction nucleotides: 8. In germline, CDR1 is SGHRS, CDR2 YFSETQ. The CDR3 sequence is 14 residues long. The DNA for the CDR3 is TGCGCCAGCGGCTACGGGACAGGGGGATATGAGCAGTTCTTC. The encoded protein is CASGYGTGGYEQFF. Full variable domain (remainder filled in from reference TRBV5-1 and TRBJ2-1): KAGVTQTPRYLIKTRGQQVTLSCSPISGHRSVSWYQQTPGQGLQFLFEYFSETQRNKGNFPGRFSGRQFSNSRSEMNVSTLELGDSALYLCASGYGTGGYEQFFGPGTRLTVL.

The rearrangement uses TRBV6-5 and TRBJ2-5; a possible D gene is TRBD1 (6 bases). Per the germline V gene, CDR1 is MNHEY and CDR2 is SVGAGI. V lost 11 bases and J 5 bases, leaving 21 bases between the germline ends. The CDR3 has 14 residues. The chain's CDR3 is CASSLGQRGETQYF. In nucleotides, the CDR3 is TGTGCCTCTTCCCTAGGACAGCGAGGGGAGACCCAGTACTTC.

The chain employs TRBV27 and TRBJ2-7; the match to TRBD2 covers 7 bases. The germline V gene has CDR1 MNHEY and CDR2 SMNVEV (reference sequence). This CDR3 has 15 amino acids. V lost 6 bases and J lost 1; bases outside the gene matches: 9. CDR3 in DNA: TGTGCCAGCAGCTCCTGGGGGGGGACGTCCTACGAGCAGTACTTC. Translated: CASSSWGGTSYEQYF.

The J gene is TRBJ1-2, the V gene TRBV30, with D possibly TRBD1 on 6 matching bases. Germline V gene lookup returns CDR1 GTSNPN and CDR2 SVGIG (reference sequence). The CDR3 is made up of 14 amino acids. V shed 0 bases and J shed 4 bases, with 12 bases lying between them. The CDR3 is CAWSVLGDTYGYTF. The CDR3 DNA reads as TGTGCCTGGAGTGTATTAGGGGACACCTATGGCTACACCTTC.

The chain has TRBV5-1 and TRBJ2-2; no clear D. The germline V and J ends were trimmed by 0 bases and 0 bases, with 12 bases remaining between them. The CDR3 is made up of 17 amino acids. The germline gives CDR1 SGHRS, CDR2 YFSETQ. CDR3 in DNA: TGCGCCAGCAGCTTGGCCATGGTGTCTACGAACACCGGGGAGCTGTTTTTT. This sequence encodes CASSLAMVSTNTGELFF.

The chain employs TRBV10-2 and TRBJ2-3; 8 nucleotides line up with TRBD2. Germline CDR1 is WSHSY and CDR2 is SAAADI. V lost 6 bases and J lost 7; bases outside the gene matches: 9. CDR3 length equals 14 residues. The CDR3 DNA follows: TGCGCCAGCAGGGAAGCGGGAGTTCAAAATACGCAGTATTTT. Residues: CASREAGVQNTQYF.

The rearrangement joins TRBV2 to TRBJ1-1; D might be TRBD1 (6 bases). The CDR3 length is 13 residues. V was trimmed by 0 bases and J by 8 bases, leaving 10 bases between them. Germline V lookup: CDR1 SNHLY, CDR2 FYNNEI. The CDR3 here is CASSEAWGREAFF. The CDR3 nucleotides read TGTGCCAGCAGTGAAGCCTGGGGGCGGGAAGCTTTCTTT.

The chain has TRBV28 and TRBJ2-7; possibly TRBD2 for D (7 bases). Looked up from germline, CDR1 is MDHEN and CDR2 is SYDVKM. This CDR3 contains 16 residues. Trimming took off 6 bases at V and 6 bases at J, with 24 bases between the two ends. The CDR3 protein is CASSQGKGGAQVEQYF. In DNA, the CDR3 is TGTGCCAGCAGCCAGGGTAAAGGGGGGGCGCAGGTCGAGCAGTACTTC.